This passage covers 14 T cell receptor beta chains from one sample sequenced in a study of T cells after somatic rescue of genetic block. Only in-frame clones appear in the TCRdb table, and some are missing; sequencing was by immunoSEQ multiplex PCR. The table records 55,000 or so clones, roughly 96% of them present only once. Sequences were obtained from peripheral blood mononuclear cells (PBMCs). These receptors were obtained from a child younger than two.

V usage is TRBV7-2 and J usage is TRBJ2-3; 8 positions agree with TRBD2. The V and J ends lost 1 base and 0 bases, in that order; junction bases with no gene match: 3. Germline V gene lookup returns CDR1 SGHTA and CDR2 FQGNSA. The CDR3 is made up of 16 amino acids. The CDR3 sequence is CASSLGTSRSTDTQYF. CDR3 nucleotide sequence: TGTGCCAGCAGCTTAGGGACTAGCAGAAGCACAGATACGCAGTATTTT.

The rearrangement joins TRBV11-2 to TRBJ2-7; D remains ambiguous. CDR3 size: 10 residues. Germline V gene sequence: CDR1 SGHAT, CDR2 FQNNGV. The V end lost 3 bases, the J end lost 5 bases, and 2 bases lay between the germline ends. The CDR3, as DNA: TGTGCCAGCAGCTTTCACGAGCAGTACTTC. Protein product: CASSFHEQYF.

For the CDR3, the DNA is TGTGCCAGCAGTTGGACCGGGGAGCTGTTTTTT. Its translation is CASSWTGELFF. The chain has TRBV6-6 and TRBJ2-2; D call uncertain. V lost 4 bases and J 5 bases, leaving 2 bases between the germline ends. Germline V gene lookup returns CDR1 MNHNY and CDR2 SVGAGI (reference sequence). The CDR3 has 11 residues.

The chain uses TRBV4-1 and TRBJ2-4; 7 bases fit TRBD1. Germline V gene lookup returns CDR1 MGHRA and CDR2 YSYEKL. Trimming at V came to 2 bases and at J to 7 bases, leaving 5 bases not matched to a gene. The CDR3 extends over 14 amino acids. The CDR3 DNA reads TGCGCCAGCAGCCAACAGGGGGTAGATAACATTCAGTACTTC. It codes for CASSQQGVDNIQYF.

CDR3 in amino acids: CSVEDGELFF. Written as DNA, the CDR3 is TGCAGCGTTGAAGACGGGGAGCTGTTTTTT. The chain employs TRBV29-1 and TRBJ2-2; D call uncertain. CDR3 length: 10 amino acids. Germline lookup yields CDR1 SQVTM and CDR2 ANQGSEA. V dropped 0 bases and J dropped 7 bases, with 0 bases sitting between them.

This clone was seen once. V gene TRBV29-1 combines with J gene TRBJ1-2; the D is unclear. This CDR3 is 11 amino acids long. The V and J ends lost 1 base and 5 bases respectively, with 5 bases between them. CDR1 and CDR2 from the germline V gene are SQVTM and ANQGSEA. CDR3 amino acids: CSVEVGYGYTF. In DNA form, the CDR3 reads TGCAGCGTTGAAGTTGGATATGGCTACACCTTC.

The CDR3 loop is CASSQVKQGGGEKLFF. The CDR3 coding sequence is TGTGCCAGCAGCCAAGTGAAGCAGGGGGGGGGTGAAAAACTGTTTTTT. V is TRBV4-2 and J is TRBJ1-4; 7 nucleotides align to TRBD1. Germline V lookup: CDR1 LGHNA, CDR2 YNFKEQ. The CDR3 totals 16 residues. With 1 base clipped from V and 7 bases from J, the junction kept 9 bases outside the gene matches.

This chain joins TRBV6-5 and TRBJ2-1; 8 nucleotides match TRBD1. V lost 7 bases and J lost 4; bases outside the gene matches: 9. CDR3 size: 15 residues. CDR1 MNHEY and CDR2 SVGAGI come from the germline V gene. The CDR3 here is CASNPLRGPYNEQFF. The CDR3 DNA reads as TGTGCCAGCAACCCACTCAGGGGGCCTTACAATGAGCAGTTCTTC.

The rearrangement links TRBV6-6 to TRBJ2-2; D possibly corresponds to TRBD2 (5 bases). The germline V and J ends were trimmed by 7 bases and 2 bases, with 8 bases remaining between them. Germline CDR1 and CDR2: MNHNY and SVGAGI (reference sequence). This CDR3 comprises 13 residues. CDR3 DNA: TGTGCCAGCACCAGACTAAACACCGGGGAGCTGTTTTTT. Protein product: CASTRLNTGELFF.

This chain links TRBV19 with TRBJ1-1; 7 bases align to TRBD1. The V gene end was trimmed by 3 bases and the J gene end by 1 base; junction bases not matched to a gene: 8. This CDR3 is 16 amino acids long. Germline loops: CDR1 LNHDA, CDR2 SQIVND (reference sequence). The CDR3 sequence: CASSILTDRANTEAFF. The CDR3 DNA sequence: TGTGCCAGTAGTATCTTAACAGACAGGGCGAACACTGAAGCTTTCTTT.

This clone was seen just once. The CDR3 spells CASSLDRGTDTQYF. CDR3 nucleotides: TGTGCCAGCAGCTTGGACAGGGGCACAGATACGCAGTATTTT. The rearrangement links TRBV5-5 to TRBJ2-3, with D possibly TRBD1 on 6 matching bases. Trimming pared 0 bases from V and 1 base from J, leaving 6 bases between. This CDR3 region has 14 residues. CDR1 is SGHKS, CDR2 YYEKEE, per germline (reference sequence).

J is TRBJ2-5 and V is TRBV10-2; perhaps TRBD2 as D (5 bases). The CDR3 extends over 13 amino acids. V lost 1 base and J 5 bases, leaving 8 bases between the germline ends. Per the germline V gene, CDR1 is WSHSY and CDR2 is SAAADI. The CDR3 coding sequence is TGCGCCAGCAGTGAGTTCTCGGGGGAGACCCAGTACTTC. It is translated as CASSEFSGETQYF.

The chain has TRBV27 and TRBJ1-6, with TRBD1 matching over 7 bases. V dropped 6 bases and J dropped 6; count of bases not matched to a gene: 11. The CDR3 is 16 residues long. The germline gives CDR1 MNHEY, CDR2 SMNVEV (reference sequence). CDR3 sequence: CASSPHPGQLNSPLHF. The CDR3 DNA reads TGTGCCAGCAGCCCTCACCCGGGACAGCTTAATTCACCCCTCCACTTT.

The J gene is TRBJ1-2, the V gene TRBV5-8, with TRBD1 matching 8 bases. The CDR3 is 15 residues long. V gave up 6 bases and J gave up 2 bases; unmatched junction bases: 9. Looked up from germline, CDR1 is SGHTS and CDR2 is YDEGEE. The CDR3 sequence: CASTYRGEWNYGYTF. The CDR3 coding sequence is TGTGCCAGCACCTACAGGGGGGAATGGAACTATGGCTACACCTTC.